These 22 T cell receptor beta chains were sequenced from one sample in a study of PD-1 blockade in classical Hodgkin lymphoma. TCRdb keeps only in-frame clones here, not all; method: immunoSEQ multiplex PCR. The data contain 30,000 to 35,000 clones, 85% to 95% of them singletons. Time point specified: newly diagnosed, previously untreated cHL patient sample. Sequenced input: peripheral blood mononuclear cells (PBMCs). All receptors derive from a human donor with classical Hodgkin lymphoma.

This CDR3 reads CASSLLYLNTGELFF. The CDR3 coding sequence is TGCGCCAGCAGCTTGCTGTATCTGAACACCGGGGAGCTGTTTTTT. The chain has TRBV5-1 and TRBJ2-2; D gene unclear. The germline CDR1 and CDR2 sequences are SGHRS and YFSETQ. The CDR3 totals 15 residues. Trimming left V 1 base short and J 1 base short, with 8 bases between.

This chain uses TRBV7-9 with TRBJ1-3; 7 nucleotides agree with TRBD1. J was trimmed by 7 bases and V by 4 bases; bases with no gene match: 13. The germline V gene encodes CDR1 SEHNR and CDR2 FQNEAQ (reference sequence). This CDR3 region has 16 residues. The CDR3 DNA reads as TGTGCCAGCAGCTCCACTCGCGCGGACAGGAGGAACACCATATATTTT. It translates to CASSSTRADRRNTIYF.

The gene calls are TRBV5-5 and TRBJ1-5; no clear D. Germline V gene sequence: CDR1 SGHKS, CDR2 YYEKEE (reference sequence). This CDR3 contains 13 residues. V lost 3 bases and J lost 8, with 12 bases in between. The CDR3 DNA sequence: TGTGCCAGCAGCTGGGCAGCTACTGAGCCCCAGCATTTT. Protein sequence: CASSWAATEPQHF.

V and J are TRBV15 and TRBJ2-1, with 11 bases lining up with TRBD2. The CDR3 length is 15 residues. V gave up 4 bases and J gave up 6 bases; unmatched junction bases: 5. Germline V gene sequence: CDR1 LNHNV, CDR2 YYDKDF (reference sequence). Written as DNA, the CDR3 is TGTGCCACCAGCACTGGGACTAGCGGAGGCAATGAGCAGTTCTTC. This sequence encodes CATSTGTSGGNEQFF. Using reference TRBV15 and TRBJ2-1 for the parts outside the CDR3, the full variable domain is DAMVIQNPRYQVTQFGKPVTLSCSQTLNHNVMYWYQQKSSQAPKLLFHYYDKDFNNEADTPDNFQSRRPNTSFCFLDIRSPGLGDTAMYLCATSTGTSGGNEQFFGPGTRLTVL.

V and J are TRBV5-5 and TRBJ2-7; D not certain. V lost 0 bases and J lost 1, with 8 bases in between. Germline CDR1 reads SGHKS; CDR2 reads YYEKEE (reference sequence). The CDR3 covers 14 residues. CDR3 protein: CASSLVGASYEQYF. The CDR3 nucleotides read TGTGCCAGCAGCTTGGTTGGAGCTTCCTACGAGCAGTACTTC. The full variable domain, completed using reference TRBV5-5 and TRBJ2-7, is DAGVTQSPTHLIKTRGQQVTLRCSPISGHKSVSWYQQVLGQGPQFIFQYYEKEERGRGNFPDRFSARQFPNYSSELNVNALLLGDSALYLCASSLVGASYEQYFGPGTRLTVT.

This rearrangement joins TRBV9 to TRBJ1-6; tentatively, D is TRBD1 (5 bases). The V and J ends lost 5 bases and 10 bases respectively, with 13 bases between them. This CDR3 comprises 13 residues. CDR1 is SGDLS, CDR2 YYNGEE, per germline. The CDR3 DNA reads TGTGCCAGCAGTGACAGCGGGGGGTCACCCCTCCACTTT. Translation gives CASSDSGGSPLHF. Complete variable domain (other parts from reference TRBV9 and TRBJ1-6): DSGVTQTPKHLITATGQRVTLRCSPRSGDLSVYWYQQSLDQGLQFLIQYYNGEERAKGNILERFSAQQFPDLHSELNLSSLELGDSALYFCASSDSGGSPLHFGNGTRLTVT.

The genes are TRBV9 and TRBJ1-5, with D possibly matching TRBD1 (5 bases). Trimming took off 0 bases at V and 8 bases at J, with 15 bases between the two ends. There are 15 residues in the CDR3. Per germline, CDR1 SGDLS and CDR2 YYNGEE. CDR3 loop: CASSVGGFFGEPQHF. The CDR3 DNA reads TGTGCCAGCAGCGTAGGGGGGTTTTTTGGGGAGCCCCAGCATTTT.

V and J are TRBV5-1 and TRBJ2-5; TRBD1 agrees at 8 bases. This CDR3 is built from 15 residues. Trimming removed 4 bases from V and 4 bases from J; junction bases left unmatched: 9. Germline assignment: CDR1 SGHRS and CDR2 YFSETQ. For the CDR3, the DNA is TGCGCCAGCAGCCCCAGGACAGGGAGTATAGAGACCCAGTACTTC. Translating gives CASSPRTGSIETQYF.

This clone was seen a handful of times. The chain is built from TRBV6-1 and TRBJ1-5; D is possibly TRBD1 (6 bases). This CDR3 contains 12 residues. The V gene's germline CDR1 is MNHNS and CDR2 SASEGT. Trimming removed 10 bases at V and 11 bases at J, with 18 bases between. CDR3 sequence: CATHGGSTSQHF. CDR3 DNA: TGTGCCACACACGGGGGCTCAACGTCCCAGCATTTT.

The chain is built from TRBV30 and TRBJ2-3; D is undetermined. Germline V gene lookup returns CDR1 GTSNPN and CDR2 SVGIG (reference sequence). The CDR3 is 14 amino acids. Trimming pared 0 bases from V and 0 bases from J, leaving 7 bases between. The CDR3 loop is CAWSVLGSTDTQYF. Written as DNA, the CDR3 is TGTGCCTGGAGTGTATTGGGTAGCACAGATACGCAGTATTTT.

This rearrangement joins TRBV29-1 to TRBJ1-1; TRBD1 agrees at 8 bases. From germline, CDR1 is SQVTM and CDR2 ANQGSEA. There are 13 residues in the CDR3. Germline trimming cut 6 bases from V and 4 bases from J; bases unmatched to any gene: 7. The DNA of the CDR3 is TGCAGCGTGGCAGGGGGCAGTGGCACTGAAGCTTTCTTT. Encoded protein: CSVAGGSGTEAFF.

The rearrangement links TRBV13 to TRBJ1-3, with D perhaps TRBD1 (5 bases). CDR3 length: 15 residues. CDR1 PRHDT and CDR2 FYEKMQ come from the germline V gene (reference sequence). Trimming left V 1 base short and J 2 bases short, with 9 bases between. This chain's CDR3 is CASSLVGAPGNTIYF. In nucleotides, the CDR3 is TGTGCCAGCAGCTTAGTAGGGGCCCCTGGAAACACCATATATTTT.

The gene calls are TRBV11-2 and TRBJ2-1; 7 nucleotides match TRBD1. The CDR3 totals 16 residues. V shed 4 bases, J shed 5 bases, and the junction held 11 bases outside the gene matches. Germline CDR1 reads SGHAT; CDR2 reads FQNNGV. The CDR3 DNA reads TGTGCCAGCAGCTCACTTAGAGGGGGCGGTCACAATGAGCAGTTCTTC. This gives the protein CASSSLRGGGHNEQFF.

J is TRBJ2-5 and V is TRBV7-9; possibly TRBD2 for D (6 bases). V shed 2 bases and J shed 5 bases, with 9 bases lying between them. This CDR3 has 13 residues. The germline V gene has CDR1 SEHNR and CDR2 FQNEAQ (reference sequence). The CDR3 loop reads CASSLPGDETQYF. The CDR3 nucleotides read TGTGCCAGCAGCTTACCGGGGGATGAGACCCAGTACTTC.

The chain joins TRBV30 to TRBJ2-1; 8 bases fit TRBD2. J gave up 4 bases and V 1 base, and 3 bases lay outside the gene matches. CDR1 and CDR2 (germline): GTSNPN, SVGIG (reference sequence). The CDR3 has 14 amino acids. The CDR3 bases are TGTGCCTGGAGTGACGGGGGGGTTTACAATGAGCAGTTCTTC. Its translation: CAWSDGGVYNEQFF. The whole variable domain, remainder taken from reference TRBV30 and TRBJ2-1, is SQTIHQWPATLVQPVGSPLSLECTVEGTSNPNLYWYRQAAGRGLQLLFYSVGIGQISSEVPQNLSASRPQDRQFILSSKKLLLSDSGFYLCAWSDGGVYNEQFFGPGTRLTVL.

The chain joins TRBV25-1 to TRBJ2-5; 7 nucleotides align to TRBD1. Germline assignment: CDR1 MGHDK and CDR2 SYGVNS. The CDR3 has 14 amino acids. V dropped 3 bases and J dropped 5; count of bases not matched to a gene: 6. This chain's CDR3 is CASSDLGGVETQYF. The CDR3 region has the DNA TGTGCCAGCAGTGACCTAGGGGGCGTGGAGACCCAGTACTTC. Variable domain in full (rest from reference TRBV25-1 and TRBJ2-5): EADIYQTPRYLVIGTGKKITLECSQTMGHDKMYWYQQDPGMELHLIHYSYGVNSTEKGDLSSESTVSRIRTEHFPLTLESARPSHTSQYLCASSDLGGVETQYFGPGTRLLVL.

The chain carries TRBV27 and TRBJ2-1; D is possibly TRBD2 (6 bases). Germline assignment: CDR1 MNHEY and CDR2 SMNVEV (reference sequence). CDR3 length equals 14 residues. Trimming took 7 bases from V and 2 from J, leaving 12 bases between them. Here the CDR3 reads CASTRGNTYNEQFF. The CDR3 nucleotides read TGTGCCAGCACCCGGGGGAACACCTACAATGAGCAGTTCTTC.

CDR3 protein: CASNPYTPDTGELFF. In DNA form, the CDR3 reads TGTGCCAGCAATCCATACACACCCGACACCGGGGAGCTGTTTTTT. This chain uses TRBV7-9 with TRBJ2-2; no clear D gene. The V end was cut by 7 bases, the J end by 3 bases, with 15 bases between. The CDR3 length is 15 residues. Germline assignment: CDR1 SEHNR and CDR2 FQNEAQ (reference sequence).

The chain carries TRBV5-1 and TRBJ2-5; D is ambiguous. This CDR3 spans 13 amino acids. From germline, CDR1 is SGHRS and CDR2 YFSETQ. V shed 2 bases and J shed 4 bases, with 9 bases lying between them. CDR3: CASSFYGPETQYF. The CDR3, as DNA: TGCGCCAGCAGCTTCTATGGTCCAGAGACCCAGTACTTC.

For this clone: One end of the junction does not line up with germline, which may come from a read error. The chain recombines TRBV7-7 with TRBJ2-1; 7 nucleotides agree with TRBD1. Germline V gives CDR1 SSHAT, CDR2 FNYEAQ (reference sequence). This CDR3 has 15 residues. CDR3 in DNA: TGTGCTAGCAGCCTAAACAGGGGTTGGAACAATGAGCAGTTCTTC. Its protein product is CASSLNRGWNNEQFF.

The V gene is TRBV19, the J gene TRBJ1-2; 9 bases match TRBD1. The germline gives CDR1 LNHDA, CDR2 SQIVND (reference sequence). The CDR3 has 14 amino acids. V was clipped by 4 bases and J by 7 bases; unmatched bases: 7. The CDR3 DNA is TGTGCCAGTAGTAAAGGAGGGACAGGGACTGGCTACACCTTC. This encodes CASSKGGTGTGYTF. Full variable domain (rest looked up from reference TRBV19 and TRBJ1-2): DGGITQSPKYLFRKEGQNVTLSCEQNLNHDAMYWYRQDPGQGLRLIYYSQIVNDFQKGDIAEGYSVSREKKESFPLTVTSAQKNPTAFYLCASSKGGTGTGYTFGSGTRLTVV.

In nucleotides, the CDR3 is TGCGCCAGCAGTGATGAGGGAAACCAGCCCCAGCATTTT. Its protein product is CASSDEGNQPQHF. The rearrangement uses TRBV10-2 and TRBJ1-5, with unresolved D. This CDR3 contains 13 residues. CDR1 and CDR2 (germline): WSHSY, SAAADI. Trimming left V 3 bases short and J 7 bases short, with 10 bases between.